This TCR beta chain was recovered during a study of blood T cell repertoires in COVID-19. CDR3 length: 16 amino acids. CDR1 is SGHVS and CDR2 is FNYEAQ in the germline V gene. The ends were cut back, 1 base at V and 0 bases at J, with 12 bases in the middle. A few counts support this clone. Participants were aged about 18 to 89 years from around 25 US areas. Clinical histories supplied by participants themselves formed the basis of cohort assignment. Donors in Cohort 3 who had recovered were those with two negative PCRs, healthcare professional clearance, or resolution of their symptoms. Original handling: It was from reference gene primer amplification that nucleated cell counts were estimated. The data were produced by immunoSEQ multiplex PCR, yet TCRdb's version contains in-frame clones alone and is incomplete. V, J and clone size are taken as reported in that table, and D and trimming were inferred from the DNA itself. Of a few hundred thousand clones in the sample, 70% to 90% are singletons; the top ten hold 8% to 13%.

Sequenced sample: PBMCs or T cells enriched from blood (not recorded which). V usage is TRBV7-6 and J usage is TRBJ1-1, with a possible D match to TRBD1 (6 bases). The sequence was collected from a woman under 30 who had recovered from COVID-19. The CDR3 here is CASSLEPHRVNTEAFF. In nucleotides, the CDR3 is TGTGCCAGCAGCTTAGAGCCGCACAGGGTGAACACTGAAGCTTTCTTT.